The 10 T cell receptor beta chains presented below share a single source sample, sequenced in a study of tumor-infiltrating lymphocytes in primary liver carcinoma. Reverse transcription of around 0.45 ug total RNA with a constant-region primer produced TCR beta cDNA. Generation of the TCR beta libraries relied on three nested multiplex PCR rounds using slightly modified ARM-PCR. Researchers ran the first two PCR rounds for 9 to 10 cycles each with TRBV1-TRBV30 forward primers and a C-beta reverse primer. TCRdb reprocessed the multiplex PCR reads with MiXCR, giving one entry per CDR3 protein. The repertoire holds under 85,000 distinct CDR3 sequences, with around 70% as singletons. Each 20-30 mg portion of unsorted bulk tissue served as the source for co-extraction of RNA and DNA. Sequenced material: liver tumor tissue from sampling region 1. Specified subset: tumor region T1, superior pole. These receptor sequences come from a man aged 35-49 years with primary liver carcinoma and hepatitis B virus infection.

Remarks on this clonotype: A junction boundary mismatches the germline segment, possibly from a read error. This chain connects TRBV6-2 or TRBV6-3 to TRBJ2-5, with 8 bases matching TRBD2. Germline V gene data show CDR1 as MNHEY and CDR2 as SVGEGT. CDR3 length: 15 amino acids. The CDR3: CAGSLGTRVVRGQYF. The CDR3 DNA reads TGTGCCGGCAGTCTCGGGACTAGAGTAGTTCGTGGCCAGTACTTC.

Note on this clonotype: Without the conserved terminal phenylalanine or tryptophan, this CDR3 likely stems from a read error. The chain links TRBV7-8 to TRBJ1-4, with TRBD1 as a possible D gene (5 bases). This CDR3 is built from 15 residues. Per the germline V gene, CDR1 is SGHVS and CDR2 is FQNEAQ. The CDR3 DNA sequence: TGTACCAGCAGCCCGCTGGAGGGGCGAGGCGAAAAACTGTTTCTT. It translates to CTSSPLEGRGEKLFL.

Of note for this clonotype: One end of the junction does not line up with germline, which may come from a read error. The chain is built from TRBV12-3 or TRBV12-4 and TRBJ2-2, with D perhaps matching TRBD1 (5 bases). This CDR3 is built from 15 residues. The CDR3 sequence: CASSYRNANAGELFF. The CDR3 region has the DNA TGTGCCAGCAGTTACAGGAACGCGAACGCCGGGGAGCTGTTTTTT.

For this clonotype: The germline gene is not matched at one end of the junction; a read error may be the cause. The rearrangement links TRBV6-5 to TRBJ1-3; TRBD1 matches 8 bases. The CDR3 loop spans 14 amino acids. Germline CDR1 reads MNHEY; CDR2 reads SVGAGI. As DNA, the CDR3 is TGTGCCAGCATGATGACAGGGGACTCATACACCATACATTTT. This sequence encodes CASMMTGDSYTIHF.

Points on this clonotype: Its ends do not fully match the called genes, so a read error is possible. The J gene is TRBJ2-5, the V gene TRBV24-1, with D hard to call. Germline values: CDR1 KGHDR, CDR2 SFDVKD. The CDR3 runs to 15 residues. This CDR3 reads CVTSESSSPQETQYF. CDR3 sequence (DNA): TGTGTCACCAGTGAATCGTCGAGTCCTCAAGAGACCCAGTACTTC.

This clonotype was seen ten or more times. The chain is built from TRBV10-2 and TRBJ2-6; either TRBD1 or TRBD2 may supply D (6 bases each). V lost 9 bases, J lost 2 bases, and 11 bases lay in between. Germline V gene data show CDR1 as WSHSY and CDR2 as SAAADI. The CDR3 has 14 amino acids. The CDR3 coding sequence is TGCGCCAGTAAGGGGGGCCCTGGGGCCAACGTCCTGACTTTC. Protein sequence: CASKGGPGANVLTF.

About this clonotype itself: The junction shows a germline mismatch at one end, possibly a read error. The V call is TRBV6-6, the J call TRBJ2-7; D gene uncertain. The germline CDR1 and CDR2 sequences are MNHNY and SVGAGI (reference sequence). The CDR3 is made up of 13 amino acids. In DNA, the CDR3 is TGTGCTAGCAGTCTCGGACCGGACTACGAGCAGTACTTC. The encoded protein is CASSLGPDYEQYF.

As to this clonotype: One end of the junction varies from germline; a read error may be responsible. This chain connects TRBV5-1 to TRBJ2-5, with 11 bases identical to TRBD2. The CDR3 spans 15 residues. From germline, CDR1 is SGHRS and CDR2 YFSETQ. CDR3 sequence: CASSILAGEGEAQYF. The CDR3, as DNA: TGCGCCAGTAGCATACTAGCGGGAGAAGGAGAGGCCCAGTACTTC.

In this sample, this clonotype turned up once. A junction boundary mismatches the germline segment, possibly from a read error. CDR3 sequence reads: CSVAAVTDLNYGYTF. The CDR3 bases are TGCAGCGTTGCTGCCGTGACAGACCTTAACTATGGATACACCTTC. This chain links TRBV29-1 with TRBJ1-2; a possible D gene is TRBD1 (5 bases). This CDR3 has 15 residues. The germline V gene encodes CDR1 SQVTM and CDR2 ANQGSEA.

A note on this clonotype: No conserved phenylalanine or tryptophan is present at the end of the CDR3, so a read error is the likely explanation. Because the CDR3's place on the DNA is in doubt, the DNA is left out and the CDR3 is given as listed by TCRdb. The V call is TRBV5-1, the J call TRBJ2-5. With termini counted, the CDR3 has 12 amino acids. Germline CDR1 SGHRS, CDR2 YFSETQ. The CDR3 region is CASSLGQETKYL.